This T cell receptor (beta chain) was sequenced during a study of shared clonotypes between healthy human individuals. Turning to the study itself: The plates for each donor numbered three CD4 naive, three CD4 memory, two CD8 naive and one CD8 memory.

The assay used deep level. The assay was immunoSEQ multiplex PCR, and TCRdb's table has in-frame clones only and misses some. The data hold hundreds of thousands of clones, with 55% to 85% observed a single time. Germline CDR1 reads LNHDA; CDR2 reads SQIVND (reference sequence). This CDR3 contains 13 residues. V was clipped by 7 bases and J by 2 bases, with 10 bases between them. Study-wide results and caveats: Incomplete sequencing of sorted subsets was indicated by rarefaction despite large depth. Sampling was confined to blood; repertoires within tissues likely differ.

Of note for this clone: Its antigen is as yet unknown.

This clonotype originated in a woman between 25 and 40 years old in good health. The chain is built from TRBV19 and TRBJ2-3, with D perhaps TRBD2 (5 bases). What was sequenced was memory CD4+ T cells sorted from blood. Subset denoted: CD45RA-negative fraction. The DNA of the CDR3 is TGTGCCAGTAACAGCGGATACACAGATACGCAGTATTTT. Its protein product is CASNSGYTDTQYF. The full variable domain, rest sourced from reference TRBV19 and TRBJ2-3, is DGGITQSPKYLFRKEGQNVTLSCEQNLNHDAMYWYRQDPGQGLRLIYYSQIVNDFQKGDIAEGYSVSREKKESFPLTVTSAQKNPTAFYLCASNSGYTDTQYFGPGTRLTVL.